These 21 T cell receptor beta chains came from one sample sequenced in a study of identical twins. TCRdb redid the calling of the 5' RACE reads with MiXCR, one entry per CDR3 protein. The repertoire holds just under 550,000 distinct CDR3 sequences, with nearly 15% as singletons. In addition, the sample was reused for a study of yellow fever vaccine responses in identical twins.

Sequences were obtained from CD4+ T cells sorted from blood. These receptors all stem from a young woman in good health.

The V and J genes are TRBV12-3 or TRBV12-4 and TRBJ1-1; no definite D call. Between the trimmed V and J ends, which lost 1 base and 0 bases, there was a span of 12 bases. This CDR3 is 16 amino acids long. Here the CDR3 DNA reads TGTGCCAGCAGTTTAGGGAGCCGACACATGAACACTGAAGCTTTCTTT. Residues: CASSLGSRHMNTEAFF.

The J gene is TRBJ1-1, the V gene TRBV3-1, with 10 nucleotides matching TRBD1. Germline loops: CDR1 LGHDT, CDR2 YNNKEL (reference sequence). The CDR3 loop spans 12 amino acids. With 5 bases clipped from V and 11 bases from J, the junction kept 5 bases outside the gene matches. CDR3 bases: TGTGCCAGCAGCGGCACGGGACAGGGGGCTTTCTTT. It codes for CASSGTGQGAFF.

Only a few counts were recorded for this clonotype. This sequence joins TRBV10-3 and TRBJ2-7, with TRBD1 identical over 8 bases. The CDR3 has 14 residues. CDR1 is ENHRY and CDR2 is SYGVKD in the germline V gene. The ends lost 2 bases at V and 3 bases at J; junction bases unmatched: 3. Here the CDR3 DNA reads TGTGCCATCAGTGAGGCCGGACAGGGCTACGAGCAGTACTTC. Its translation is CAISEAGQGYEQYF.

A few counts support this clonotype. The rearrangement joins TRBV10-3 to TRBJ1-2; D is undetermined. Trimming stripped 4 bases from V and 6 bases from J, with 15 bases between. The CDR3 has 14 residues. Germline CDR1 is ENHRY and CDR2 is SYGVKD. CDR3 coding DNA: TGTGCCATCAGTGTCTATGCGGGTTCCCATGGCTACACCTTC. Its protein product is CAISVYAGSHGYTF.

This clonotype was seen repeatedly, ten times or more. The rearrangement uses TRBV12-3 or TRBV12-4 and TRBJ2-1; the D gene is possibly TRBD2 (5 bases). The CDR3 totals 13 residues. V was shortened by 3 bases and J by 7 bases, with 10 bases between the two germline ends. DNA of the CDR3: TGTGCCAGCAGTTTGGCCGAGGGAAATGAGCAGTTCTTC. Translating it yields CASSLAEGNEQFF.

The chain is built from TRBV7-2 and TRBJ2-3; D is perhaps TRBD2 (5 bases). V was cut by 5 bases and J by 6 bases, with 15 bases left in between. This CDR3 has 14 amino acids. Germline CDR1 reads SGHTA; CDR2 reads FQGNSA. The chain's CDR3 is CASSTPGNADTQYF. In DNA, the CDR3 is TGTGCCAGCAGCACCCCGGGGAATGCTGATACGCAGTATTTT.

J is TRBJ2-7 and V is TRBV29-1, with 7 bases matching TRBD1. The CDR3 spans 16 residues. After removal of 7 bases from V and 2 bases from J, the junction contained 17 bases not matched to a gene. CDR1 and CDR2 from the germline V gene are SQVTM and ANQGSEA. CDR3 sequence reads: CSADYTRTGVTYEQYV. Here the CDR3 DNA reads TGCAGCGCTGACTACACTAGGACAGGAGTTACCTACGAGCAGTACGTC.

This clonotype was found a few times. The chain couples TRBV21-1 to TRBJ1-4. TRBV21-1 is shown as a pseudogene. The CDR3 extends over 17 amino acids. The CDR3 region has the DNA TGTGCCAGCAGCAAAGGTCGGAACGGATCAACTAATGAAAAACTGTTTTTT. Translation gives CASSKGRNGSTNEKLFF.

This clonotype was picked up a small number of times. This rearrangement joins TRBV7-2 to TRBJ2-3, with TRBD1 identical over 9 bases. V was clipped by 5 bases and J by 1 base; unmatched bases: 7. This CDR3 has 16 amino acids. In germline, CDR1 is SGHTA, CDR2 FQGNSA. CDR3 nucleotide sequence: TGTGCCAGCAGCAACCGGGACAGGGTAGGCACAGATACGCAGTATTTT. Amino acid sequence: CASSNRDRVGTDTQYF.

J is TRBJ2-7 and V is TRBV7-9; 7 nucleotides agree with TRBD2. This CDR3 is built from 16 residues. With 1 base clipped from V and 6 bases from J, the junction kept 12 bases outside the gene matches. Germline V gene sequence: CDR1 SEHNR, CDR2 FQNEAQ (reference sequence). CDR3 in DNA: TGTGCCAGCAGCTTAGATGTAGCGGGCCCCGGGTGCGAGCAGTACTTC. It encodes CASSLDVAGPGCEQYF.

This sequence joins TRBV12-3 or TRBV12-4 and TRBJ2-7, with D possibly being TRBD2 (6 bases). The CDR3 consists of 15 residues. The V end was cut by 5 bases, the J end by 6 bases, with 20 bases between. CDR3 bases: TGTGCCAGCAGTCGGACGGGACTGGACCTCAGCGAGCAGTACTTC. This sequence encodes CASSRTGLDLSEQYF.

A few counts support this clonotype. The chain employs TRBV28 and TRBJ2-1, with D perhaps TRBD2 (5 bases). Trimming shortened V by 8 bases and J by 4 bases, and 18 bases separated the two germline ends. CDR3 length equals 15 residues. Germline CDR1 and CDR2: MDHEN and SYDVKM. The CDR3 DNA is TGTGCCAGCGGGCAGCTCCCCTCGGGGTACAATGAGCAGTTCTTC. Translation gives CASGQLPSGYNEQFF.

This clonotype has a handful of counts. V and J are TRBV5-1 and TRBJ2-1, with TRBD1 identical over 9 bases. Germline V gene sequence: CDR1 SGHRS, CDR2 YFSETQ. V gave up 6 bases and J gave up 4 bases; unmatched junction bases: 11. The CDR3 contains 16 residues. The CDR3 here is CASTQRPGQGYNEQFF. Written as DNA, the CDR3 is TGCGCCAGCACCCAACGACCGGGACAGGGATACAATGAGCAGTTCTTC. The variable domain in full, with the rest retrieved from reference TRBV5-1 and TRBJ2-1, is KAGVTQTPRYLIKTRGQQVTLSCSPISGHRSVSWYQQTPGQGLQFLFEYFSETQRNKGNFPGRFSGRQFSNSRSEMNVSTLELGDSALYLCASTQRPGQGYNEQFFGPGTRLTVL.

This clonotype was detected many times. V and J are TRBV29-1 and TRBJ2-1; 14 bases fit TRBD2. V was pared by 7 bases and J by 4 bases, with 9 bases of the junction left unmatched. Germline CDR1 is SQVTM and CDR2 is ANQGSEA. This CDR3 is 16 amino acids long. CDR3 protein: CSALCGTSGSYNEQFF. CDR3 bases: TGCAGCGCCCTGTGCGGGACTAGCGGGAGTTACAATGAGCAGTTCTTC.

There are many counts of this clonotype. The rearrangement links TRBV29-1 to TRBJ2-3; 13 bases are shared with TRBD2. Losses at the gene ends were 7 bases for V and 2 bases for J; bases not matched to a gene: 3. CDR1 is SQVTM, CDR2 ANQGSEA, per germline. The CDR3 loop spans 14 amino acids. The CDR3 bases are TGCAGCGCAGGGACTAGCGGGACCACAGATACGCAGTATTTT. It is translated as CSAGTSGTTDTQYF.

Ten or more counts support this clonotype. The chain carries TRBV28 and TRBJ2-3, with D maybe TRBD2 (5 bases). The CDR3 has 15 residues. Looked up from germline, CDR1 is MDHEN and CDR2 is SYDVKM. Trimming removed 5 bases from V and 2 bases from J, with 14 bases in between. The DNA of the CDR3 is TGTGCCAGCAGTCAACCCTCCCGGGACACAGATACGCAGTATTTT. Residues: CASSQPSRDTDTQYF. The variable domain in full, completed from reference TRBV28 and TRBJ2-3, reads DVKVTQSSRYLVKRTGEKVFLECVQDMDHENMFWYRQDPGLGLRLIYFSYDVKMKEKGDIPEGYSVSREKKERFSLILESASTNQTSMYLCASSQPSRDTDTQYFGPGTRLTVL.

A few counts support this clonotype. CDR3 coding DNA: TGTGCCAGCAGTTACTGGGCTAGCGGGAGTGAGACCCAGTACTTC. This codes for CASSYWASGSETQYF. The V call is TRBV6-5, the J call TRBJ2-5, with TRBD2 matching 10 bases. The CDR3 is made up of 15 amino acids. CDR1 is MNHEY, CDR2 SVGAGI, per germline. The J segment lost 5 bases and the V segment lost 1 base, leaving 4 bases of the junction unmatched.

The table lists this clonotype with a few counts. The J gene is TRBJ2-7, the V gene TRBV7-9; 7 positions match TRBD1. The ends lost 5 bases at V and 12 bases at J; junction bases unmatched: 10. The V gene's germline CDR1 is SEHNR and CDR2 FQNEAQ (reference sequence). This CDR3 spans 12 amino acids. Here the CDR3 DNA reads TGTGCCAGCAGCATAGAAACCGGGACAGTGTACGTC. This gives the protein CASSIETGTVYV.

This clonotype was counted a few times. This chain joins TRBV15 and TRBJ2-7; no clear D. The CDR3 sequence is 16 residues long. Germline CDR1 and CDR2: LNHNV and YYDKDF (reference sequence). Deletions cut 0 bases from V and 0 bases from J, with 12 bases between. The CDR3 sequence: CATSRDGLMSSYEQYF. The DNA for the CDR3 is TGTGCCACCAGCAGAGACGGATTAATGAGCTCCTACGAGCAGTACTTC. Supplemented by reference TRBV15 and TRBJ2-7, the full variable domain reads DAMVIQNPRYQVTQFGKPVTLSCSQTLNHNVMYWYQQKSSQAPKLLFHYYDKDFNNEADTPDNFQSRRPNTSFCFLDIRSPGLGDTAMYLCATSRDGLMSSYEQYFGPGTRLTVT.

This clonotype was seen a handful of times. V usage is TRBV12-3 or TRBV12-4 and J usage is TRBJ2-5, with no clear D. The CDR3 contains 13 residues. Trimming cost V 2 bases and J 5 bases, with 9 bases left between them. CDR3 residues: CASSLLGKETQYF. CDR3 coding DNA: TGTGCCAGCAGTTTACTAGGGAAGGAGACCCAGTACTTC.

The sample holds one count of this clonotype. The V and J genes are TRBV5-1 and TRBJ2-5; TRBD2 is a possible D gene (5 bases). V was trimmed by 5 bases and J by 0 bases, leaving 14 bases between them. The CDR3 contains 15 residues. CDR1 and CDR2 (germline): SGHRS, YFSETQ. The DNA for the CDR3 is TGCGCCAGCAGGGTAGAGGGCGCAAACCAAGAGACCCAGTACTTC. Protein product: CASRVEGANQETQYF.